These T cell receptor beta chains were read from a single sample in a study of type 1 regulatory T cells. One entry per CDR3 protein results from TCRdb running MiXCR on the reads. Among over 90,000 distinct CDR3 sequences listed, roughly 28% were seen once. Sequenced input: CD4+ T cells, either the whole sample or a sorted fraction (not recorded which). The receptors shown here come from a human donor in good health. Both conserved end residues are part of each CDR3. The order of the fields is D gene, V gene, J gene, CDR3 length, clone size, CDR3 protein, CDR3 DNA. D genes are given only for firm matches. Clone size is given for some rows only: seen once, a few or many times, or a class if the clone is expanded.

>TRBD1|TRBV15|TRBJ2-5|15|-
CATSRATGGWQTQYF
TGTGCCACCAGCAGAGCGACAGGGGGTTGGCAGACCCAGTACTTC
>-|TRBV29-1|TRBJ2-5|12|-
CSGQLALGTQYF
TGCAGCGGGCAACTAGCTCTTGGGACCCAGTACTTC
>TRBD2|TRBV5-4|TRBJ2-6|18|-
CASSPGLAGRSGANVLTF
TGTGCCAGCAGCCCCGGACTAGCGGGACGCTCTGGGGCCAACGTCCTGACTTTC
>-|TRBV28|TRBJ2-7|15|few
CASSLLGTPSDEQYF
TGTGCCAGCAGTTTATTGGGTACCCCATCCGACGAGCAGTACTTC
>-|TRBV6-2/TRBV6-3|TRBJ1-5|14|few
CASSYSTEGQPQHF
TGTGCCAGCAGTTACTCGACGGAGGGTCAGCCCCAGCATTTT
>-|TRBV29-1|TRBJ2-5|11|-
CSAQSQETQYF
TGCAGCGCCCAATCCCAAGAGACCCAGTACTTC
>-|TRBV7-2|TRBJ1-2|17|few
CASSRRDPHGTNYGYTF
TGTGCCAGCAGCCGCCGGGACCCCCACGGGACTAACTATGGCTACACCTTC
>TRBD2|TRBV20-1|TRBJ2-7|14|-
CSARTSGRNYEQYF
TGCAGTGCTAGAACTAGCGGGAGAAACTACGAGCAGTACTTC
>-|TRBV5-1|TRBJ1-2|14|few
CASTREGVKSGYTF
TGCGCCAGCACCCGGGAAGGGGTAAAGAGTGGCTACACCTTC
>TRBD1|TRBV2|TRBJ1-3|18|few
CASTEGPTGGWSGNTIYF
TGTGCCAGCACCGAGGGGCCGACAGGGGGCTGGTCTGGAAACACCATATATTTT
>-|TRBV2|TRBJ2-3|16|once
CASSVIWRGSTDTQYF
TGTGCCAGCAGTGTTATATGGCGGGGTAGCACAGATACGCAGTATTTT
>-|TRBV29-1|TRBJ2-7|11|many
CSVGARGEQYF
TGCAGCGTCGGGGCCCGCGGCGAGCAGTACTTC
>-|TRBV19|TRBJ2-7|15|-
CASSIDPGPPDKQYF
TGTGCCAGTAGTATAGACCCGGGGCCCCCGGACAAGCAGTACTTC
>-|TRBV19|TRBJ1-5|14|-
CASSRRNSNQPQHF
TGTGCCAGTTCACGGAGAAATAGCAATCAGCCCCAGCATTTT
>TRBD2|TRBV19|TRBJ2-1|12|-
CASSGSYNEQLF
TGTGCCTCTAGCGGTTCCTACAATGAGCAGTTATTC
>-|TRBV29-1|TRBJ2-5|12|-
CSVVDVGETQYF
TGCAGCGTTGTAGACGTTGGGGAGACCCAGTACTTC
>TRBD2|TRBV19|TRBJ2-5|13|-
CASSTGLGGTQYF
TGTGCCAGTAGTACGGGACTAGGGGGGACCCAGTACTTC
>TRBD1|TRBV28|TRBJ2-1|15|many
CASSSGTVSYNEQFF
TGTGCCAGCAGTTCCGGGACAGTCTCCTACAATGAGCAGTTCTTC
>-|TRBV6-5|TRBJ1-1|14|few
CASSLRTANTEAFF
TGTGCCAGCAGTTTAAGGACGGCGAACACTGAAGCTTTCTTT
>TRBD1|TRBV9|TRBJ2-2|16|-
CASSETGGLNTGELFF
TGTGCCAGCAGCGAAACAGGGGGATTGAACACCGGGGAGCTGTTTTTT
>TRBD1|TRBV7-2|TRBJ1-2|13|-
CASSTGDRAGYTF
TGTGCCAGCAGCACAGGAGACAGGGCTGGCTACACCTTC
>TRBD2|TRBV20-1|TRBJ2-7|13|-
CSAPTSGAYEQYF
TGCAGTGCCCCGACTAGCGGGGCCTACGAGCAGTACTTC
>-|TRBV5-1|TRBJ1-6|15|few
CASSLDGARDSPLHF
TGCGCCAGCAGCTTGGATGGGGCCCGGGATTCACCCCTCCACTTT
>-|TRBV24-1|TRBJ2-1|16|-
CATSPPGVSSYNEQFF
TGTGCCACCAGCCCGCCGGGGGTCAGCTCCTACAATGAGCAGTTCTTC
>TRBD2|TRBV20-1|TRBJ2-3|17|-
CSARVPTRREGQDTQYF
TGCAGTGCTAGAGTCCCGACGCGGCGGGAGGGACAAGATACGCAGTATTTT
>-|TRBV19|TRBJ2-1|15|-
CASSISRASYNEQFF
TGTGCCAGTAGTATAAGCCGGGCGTCCTACAATGAGCAGTTCTTC
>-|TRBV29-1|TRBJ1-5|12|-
CSVAGAQQPQHF
TGCAGCGTTGCCGGGGCCCAGCAGCCCCAGCATTTT
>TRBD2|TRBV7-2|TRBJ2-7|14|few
CASSLEGLVGEQYF
TGTGCCAGCAGCTTAGAGGGACTAGTAGGCGAGCAGTACTTC
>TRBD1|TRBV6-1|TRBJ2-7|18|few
CASQRSGQAGGKPYEQYF
TGTGCCAGCCAAAGATCGGGACAGGCAGGCGGGAAGCCCTACGAGCAGTACTTC
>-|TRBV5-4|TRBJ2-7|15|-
CASSPPTETSHEQYF
TGTGCCAGCAGCCCCCCTACCGAGACCAGTCACGAGCAGTACTTC
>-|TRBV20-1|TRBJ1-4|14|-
CSASRGQLGEKLFF
TGCAGTGCTAGTCGCGGGCAGCTGGGCGAAAAACTGTTTTTT
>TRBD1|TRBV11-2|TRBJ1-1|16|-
CASKRGQGARPTEAFF
TGTGCCAGCAAGCGCGGACAGGGGGCGCGTCCCACTGAAGCTTTCTTT
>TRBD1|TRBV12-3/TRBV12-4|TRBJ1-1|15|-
CASSLARDRNTEAFF
TGTGCCAGCAGTTTAGCCCGGGACAGGAACACTGAAGCTTTCTTT
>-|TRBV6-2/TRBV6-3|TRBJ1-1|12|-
CATWESNTEAFF
TGTGCCACGTGGGAGTCGAACACTGAAGCTTTCTTT
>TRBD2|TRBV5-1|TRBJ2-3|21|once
CASGLNSVGTSGNLGTDTQYF
TGCGCCAGCGGCTTGAATTCGGTCGGAACTAGCGGGAATCTTGGCACAGATACGCAGTATTTT
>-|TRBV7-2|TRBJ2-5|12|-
CASSLIGVPGDF
TGTGCCAGCAGCTTAATCGGGGTTCCCGGGGACTTC
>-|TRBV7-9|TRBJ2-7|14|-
CASSLGKGGEEQYF
TGTGCCAGCAGCTTAGGGAAGGGGGGGGAGGAGCAGTACTTC